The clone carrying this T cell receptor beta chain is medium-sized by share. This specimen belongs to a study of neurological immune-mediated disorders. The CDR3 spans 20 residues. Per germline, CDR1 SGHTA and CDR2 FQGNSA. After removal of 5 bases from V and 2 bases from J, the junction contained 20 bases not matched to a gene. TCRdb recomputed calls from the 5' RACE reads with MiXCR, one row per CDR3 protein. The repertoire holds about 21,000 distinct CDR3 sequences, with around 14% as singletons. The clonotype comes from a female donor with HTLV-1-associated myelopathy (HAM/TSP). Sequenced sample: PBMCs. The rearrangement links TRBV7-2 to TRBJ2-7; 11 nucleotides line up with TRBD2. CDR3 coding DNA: TGTGCCAGCAGCACACGGTCCTCTTGGGGACTAGCGGAGGGGACCTACGAGCAGTACTTC. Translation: CASSTRSSWGLAEGTYEQYF.